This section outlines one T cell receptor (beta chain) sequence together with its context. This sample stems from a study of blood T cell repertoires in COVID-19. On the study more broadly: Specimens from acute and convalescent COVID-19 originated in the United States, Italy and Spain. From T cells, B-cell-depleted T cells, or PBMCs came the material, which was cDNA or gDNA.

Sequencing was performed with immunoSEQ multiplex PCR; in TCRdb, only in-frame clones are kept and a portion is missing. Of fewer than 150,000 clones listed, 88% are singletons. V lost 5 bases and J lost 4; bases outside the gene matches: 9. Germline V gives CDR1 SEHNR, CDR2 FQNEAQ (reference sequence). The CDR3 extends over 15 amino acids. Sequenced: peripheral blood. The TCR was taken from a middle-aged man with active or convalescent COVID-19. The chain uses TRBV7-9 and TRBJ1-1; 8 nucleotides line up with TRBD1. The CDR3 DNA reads TGTGCCAGCAGCGTCACCACAGGGGGATTCACTGAAGCTTTCTTT. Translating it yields CASSVTTGGFTEAFF.